One and the same sample provided the 25 T cell receptor beta chains below, sequenced in a study of control samples from healthy donors and cancer patients. Clones were sequenced by immunoSEQ multiplex PCR, and TCRdb holds only the in-frame ones, with some missing. The data show some 95,000 clones, with approximately 80% seen just once and roughly a tenth held by the top ten. The sample comprised blood. The source is a woman aged 30 to 39 in good health.

The chain joins TRBV18 to TRBJ2-3; D remains unclear. Per the germline V gene, CDR1 is KGHSH and CDR2 is LQKENI. The CDR3 consists of 14 residues. With 2 bases removed from V and 0 bases from J, the gap between germline ends came to 6 bases. CDR3 in DNA: TGTGCCAGCTCACCATGGTCGAGCACAGATACGCAGTATTTT. It is translated as CASSPWSSTDTQYF.

The rearrangement joins TRBV9 to TRBJ2-3, with 8 bases lining up with TRBD2. The V gene end was trimmed by 0 bases and the J gene end by 2 bases; junction bases not matched to a gene: 5. CDR3 length: 16 amino acids. CDR1 is SGDLS, CDR2 YYNGEE, per germline. CDR3 sequence: CASSVAAGGPTDTQYF. CDR3 nucleotides: TGTGCCAGCAGCGTAGCCGCGGGGGGCCCCACAGATACGCAGTATTTT.

A few counts support this clone. The chain links TRBV14 to TRBJ1-1; the D is unclear. This CDR3 is built from 16 residues. V shed 0 bases and J shed 2 bases, with 13 bases lying between them. CDR1 is SGHDN, CDR2 FVKESK, per germline. CDR3 nucleotides: TGTGCCAGCAGCCAAGATGTCAGGTCAGGAAACACTGAAGCTTTCTTT. Its translation is CASSQDVRSGNTEAFF.

The chain employs TRBV7-2 and TRBJ1-5; 8 bases are shared with TRBD1. The CDR3 has 13 residues. V was clipped by 5 bases and J by 5 bases; unmatched bases: 2. Germline lookup yields CDR1 SGHTA and CDR2 FQGNSA. The CDR3: CASSLDRDQPQHF. The CDR3 DNA is TGTGCCAGCAGCCTGGACAGGGATCAGCCCCAGCATTTT. Combining the CDR3 with reference TRBV7-2 and TRBJ1-5 gives the whole variable domain GAGVSQSPSNKVTEKGKDVELRCDPISGHTALYWYRQSLGQGLEFLIYFQGNSAPDKSGLPSDRFSAERTGGSVSTLTIQRTQQEDSAVYLCASSLDRDQPQHFGDGTRLSIL.

This clone has only one observation. The CDR3 DNA sequence: TGCGCCAGCAGTCCCCCCGAGACTAGCGGGCAGTTCTTC. Amino acids: CASSPPETSGQFF. This rearrangement joins TRBV10-2 to TRBJ2-1; TRBD2 matches 9 bases. The germline CDR1 and CDR2 sequences are WSHSY and SAAADI. CDR3 length equals 13 residues. J lost 12 bases, V lost 5 bases, and 8 bases had no gene match.

The chain uses TRBV4-3 and TRBJ1-2; tentative D call: TRBD1 (5 bases). The V and J ends lost 0 bases and 8 bases respectively, with 13 bases between them. Looked up from germline, CDR1 is LGHNA and CDR2 is YSLEER. The CDR3 consists of 14 residues. In DNA, the CDR3 is TGCGCCAGCAGCCAAGAGGTGGGGCGGGCCGGCTACACCTTC. The encoded protein is CASSQEVGRAGYTF.

The genes are TRBV9 and TRBJ2-1, with TRBD2 identical over 8 bases. Germline CDR1 is SGDLS and CDR2 is YYNGEE. CDR3 length: 13 residues. V dropped 4 bases and J dropped 9; count of bases not matched to a gene: 6. The CDR3 region has the DNA TGTGCCAGCAGCACCGGGGGGGCCGGTGAGCAGTTCTTC. It translates to CASSTGGAGEQFF. The full variable domain, completed using reference TRBV9 and TRBJ2-1, is DSGVTQTPKHLITATGQRVTLRCSPRSGDLSVYWYQQSLDQGLQFLIQYYNGEERAKGNILERFSAQQFPDLHSELNLSSLELGDSALYFCASSTGGAGEQFFGPGTRLTVL.

This rearrangement joins TRBV6-4 to TRBJ1-5, with D possibly TRBD1 on 5 matching bases. This CDR3 has 13 residues. CDR1 is MRHNA and CDR2 is SNTAGT in the germline V gene. V was shortened by 8 bases and J by 2 bases, with 10 bases between the two germline ends. DNA of the CDR3: TGTGCCAGCGACGGGGGGGGCAATCAGCCCCAGCATTTT. It encodes CASDGGGNQPQHF.

V gene TRBV15 combines with J gene TRBJ2-7; 9 bases line up with TRBD1. This CDR3 is built from 13 residues. Losses at the gene ends were 5 bases for V and 3 bases for J; bases not matched to a gene: 2. The germline V gene encodes CDR1 LNHNV and CDR2 YYDKDF (reference sequence). The CDR3 loop is CATSGDRDYEQYF. CDR3 nucleotide sequence: TGTGCCACCAGCGGGGACAGGGACTACGAGCAGTACTTC.

The chain links TRBV6-4 to TRBJ1-2; D possibly corresponds to TRBD1 (6 bases). This CDR3 comprises 15 residues. The ends were cut back, 4 bases at V and 4 bases at J, with 16 bases in the middle. Looked up from germline, CDR1 is MRHNA and CDR2 is SNTAGT. The CDR3 spells CASSAQMGGAYGYTF. CDR3 nucleotide sequence: TGTGCCAGCAGTGCCCAAATGGGGGGGGCCTATGGCTACACCTTC.

The chain carries TRBV12-3 or TRBV12-4 and TRBJ2-7; a possible D gene is TRBD1 (6 bases). Trimming pared 3 bases from V and 10 bases from J, leaving 10 bases between. The CDR3 runs 11 residues. The CDR3 spells CASSFRGLQYF. The CDR3 nucleotides read TGTGCCAGCAGTTTTAGGGGGTTACAGTACTTC.

This clone appeared a few times. One end of the junction is discordant with germline, which a read error may explain. The chain employs TRBV7-7 and TRBJ2-5; TRBD2 is a possible D gene (5 bases). Germline assignment: CDR1 SSHAT and CDR2 FNYEAQ (reference sequence). This CDR3 spans 14 amino acids. As DNA, the CDR3 is TGTGCTAGCAGCTCCGGACCTAGCCCAGAGACCCAGTACTTC. Amino acid sequence: CASSSGPSPETQYF.

This clone has only a few counts. The chain joins TRBV5-6 to TRBJ2-5, with D hard to call. CDR1 is SGHDT and CDR2 is YYEEEE in the germline V gene. Between the trimmed V and J ends, which lost 0 bases and 3 bases, there was a span of 6 bases. The CDR3 has 13 residues. The CDR3 sequence: CASSLGLEETQYF. DNA for the CDR3: TGTGCCAGCAGCTTGGGACTGGAAGAGACCCAGTACTTC.

This chain links TRBV6-4 with TRBJ1-2, with D possibly TRBD1 on 6 matching bases. The germline V gene has CDR1 MRHNA and CDR2 SNTAGT. This CDR3 has 14 amino acids. V was shortened by 6 bases and J by 6 bases, with 17 bases between the two germline ends. CDR3 sequence reads: CASSADGGQDGYTF. The CDR3 nucleotides read TGTGCCAGCAGCGCCGATGGGGGGCAGGATGGCTACACCTTC.

V and J are TRBV15 and TRBJ2-7; 8 bases are a match to TRBD1. Trimming took 0 bases from V and 6 from J; bases not matched to a gene: 1. The CDR3 extends over 13 amino acids. CDR1 LNHNV and CDR2 YYDKDF come from the germline V gene (reference sequence). CDR3 nucleotides: TGTGCCACCAGCAGAGACCAGGGGGCCGAGCAGTACTTC. Amino acid sequence: CATSRDQGAEQYF.

This rearrangement joins TRBV9 to TRBJ2-1; TRBD1 is a possible D gene (6 bases). V was shortened by 0 bases and J by 2 bases, with 9 bases between the two germline ends. Germline loops: CDR1 SGDLS, CDR2 YYNGEE. The CDR3 has 15 residues. As DNA, the CDR3 is TGTGCCAGCAGCGTAGCCAGGGGTGCCTACAATGAGCAGTTCTTC. This gives the protein CASSVARGAYNEQFF.

V gene TRBV2 combines with J gene TRBJ1-2, with TRBD1 matching over 7 bases. The CDR3 consists of 14 residues. V was pared by 6 bases and J by 5 bases, with 9 bases of the junction left unmatched. Germline V gene lookup returns CDR1 SNHLY and CDR2 FYNNEI. CDR3 nucleotides: TGTGCCAGCAGAGTAGAGACAGGGCCTTATGGCTACACCTTC. It is translated as CASRVETGPYGYTF.

This chain joins TRBV15 and TRBJ1-5; no clear D. In germline, CDR1 is LNHNV, CDR2 YYDKDF (reference sequence). V lost 1 base and J 6 bases, leaving 19 bases between the germline ends. There are 17 residues in the CDR3. CDR3 nucleotides: TGTGCCACCAGCAGAGGCGAGGGCCGGAGAGGAGGTCAGCCCCAGCATTTT. It yields the protein CATSRGEGRRGGQPQHF.

The V gene is TRBV13, the J gene TRBJ2-1, with TRBD1 matching 7 bases. Germline V gives CDR1 PRHDT, CDR2 FYEKMQ (reference sequence). J gave up 8 bases and V 5 bases, and 18 bases lay outside the gene matches. CDR3 length: 17 amino acids. The CDR3 region is CASSPGLEGASSDEQFF. The CDR3 DNA sequence: TGTGCCAGCAGCCCAGGGCTAGAGGGGGCGAGTTCCGATGAGCAGTTCTTC.

This clone was recorded once. This chain links TRBV10-1 with TRBJ2-5; 9 bases align to TRBD2. Germline values: CDR1 WNHNN, CDR2 SYGVQD (reference sequence). With 0 bases clipped from V and 5 bases from J, the junction kept 10 bases outside the gene matches. The CDR3 contains 17 residues. CDR3 in amino acids: CASSESWLAGRGETQYF. The CDR3 DNA reads TGCGCCAGCAGTGAGTCCTGGCTAGCGGGGCGGGGGGAGACCCAGTACTTC.

This clone has just one count. This chain joins TRBV7-5 and TRBJ1-2; the table names TRBD1, a call not compared with the DNA. TRBV7-5 is labeled a pseudogene. CDR3 length: 12 amino acids. The CDR3 protein is CARSADSLGYTF. CDR3 nucleotide sequence: TGTGCCAGAAGCGCTGACAGTTTAGGCTACACCTTC.

The gene calls are TRBV30 and TRBJ2-1, with D uncertain. V was cut by 2 bases and J by 4 bases, with 12 bases left in between. CDR3 size: 14 residues. The germline CDR1 and CDR2 sequences are GTSNPN and SVGIG (reference sequence). CDR3 DNA: TGTGCCTGGAGTCCATTGGGCGAATACAATGAGCAGTTCTTC. Protein sequence: CAWSPLGEYNEQFF. Looking up the rest from reference TRBV30 and TRBJ2-1 gives the full variable domain: SQTIHQWPATLVQPVGSPLSLECTVEGTSNPNLYWYRQAAGRGLQLLFYSVGIGQISSEVPQNLSASRPQDRQFILSSKKLLLSDSGFYLCAWSPLGEYNEQFFGPGTRLTVL.

The V and J genes are TRBV19 and TRBJ1-2; D remains unclear. Germline assignment: CDR1 LNHDA and CDR2 SQIVND (reference sequence). Trimming took off 3 bases at V and 4 bases at J, with 15 bases between the two ends. The CDR3 contains 15 residues. CDR3 region: CASSMDAVGVYGYTF. CDR3 sequence (DNA): TGTGCCAGTAGTATGGACGCCGTCGGCGTCTATGGCTACACCTTC.

This clone was counted only a few times. The chain is built from TRBV9 and TRBJ2-3, with 12 bases aligning to TRBD1. Germline V lookup: CDR1 SGDLS, CDR2 YYNGEE. The CDR3 length is 18 residues. With 3 bases clipped from V and 1 base from J, the junction kept 9 bases outside the gene matches. The CDR3 nucleotides are TGTGCCAGCAGCGATGACCGGGACAGGGGGCTGGGCACAGATACGCAGTATTTT. This codes for CASSDDRDRGLGTDTQYF.

As to this clone: A much larger clone differs by one base, so this may be a read error. The same CDR3 also results from other DNA sequences found in this sample. This rearrangement joins TRBV5-6 to TRBJ1-1; D is unresolved. CDR1 and CDR2 (germline): SGHDT, YYEEEE. The V gene lost 4 bases and the J gene lost 1 base, with 14 bases spanning the gap. The CDR3 has 15 residues. The CDR3 coding sequence is TGTGCCAGCAGCCCCTCAGACACCTGGAACACTGAAGCTTTCTTT. Protein sequence: CASSPSDTWNTEAFF. Full variable domain (missing parts from reference TRBV5-6 and TRBJ1-1): DAGVTQSPTHLIKTRGQQVTLRCSPKSGHDTVSWYQQALGQGPQFIFQYYEEEERQRGNFPDRFSGHQFPNYSSELNVNALLLGDSALYLCASSPSDTWNTEAFFGQGTRLTVV.